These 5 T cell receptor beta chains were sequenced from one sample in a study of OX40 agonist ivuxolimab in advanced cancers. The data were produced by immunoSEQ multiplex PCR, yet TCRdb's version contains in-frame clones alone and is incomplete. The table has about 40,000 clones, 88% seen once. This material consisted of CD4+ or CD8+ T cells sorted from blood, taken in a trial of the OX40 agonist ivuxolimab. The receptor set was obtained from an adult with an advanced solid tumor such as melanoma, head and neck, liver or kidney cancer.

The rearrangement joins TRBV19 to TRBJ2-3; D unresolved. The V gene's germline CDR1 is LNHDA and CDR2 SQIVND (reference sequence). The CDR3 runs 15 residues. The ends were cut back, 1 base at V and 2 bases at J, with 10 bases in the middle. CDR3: CASSIAWAVTDTQYF. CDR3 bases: TGTGCCAGTAGTATAGCTTGGGCAGTCACAGATACGCAGTATTTT.

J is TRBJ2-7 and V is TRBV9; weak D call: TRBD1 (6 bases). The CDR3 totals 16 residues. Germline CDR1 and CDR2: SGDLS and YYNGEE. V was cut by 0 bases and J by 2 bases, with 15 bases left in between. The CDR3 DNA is TGTGCCAGCAGCGTAGACGAAGGGGGACGACCCTACGAGCAGTACTTC. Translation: CASSVDEGGRPYEQYF.

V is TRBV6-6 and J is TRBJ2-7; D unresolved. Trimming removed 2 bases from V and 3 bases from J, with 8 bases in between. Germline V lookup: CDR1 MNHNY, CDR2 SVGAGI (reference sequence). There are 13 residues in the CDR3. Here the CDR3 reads CASSYVASYEQYF. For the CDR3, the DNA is TGTGCCAGCAGTTACGTGGCTAGCTACGAGCAGTACTTC.

The CDR3 DNA reads as TGCAGCGTCGACCTGGACAGATTAAATGGCTACACCTTC. Translated, it gives CSVDLDRLNGYTF. The chain combines TRBV29-1 with TRBJ1-2; D possibly corresponds to TRBD1 (6 bases). Trimming stripped 6 bases from V and 6 bases from J, with 17 bases between. This CDR3 has 13 amino acids. From germline, CDR1 is SQVTM and CDR2 ANQGSEA. The entire variable domain, with the rest obtained from reference TRBV29-1 and TRBJ1-2, is as follows: SAVISQKPSRDICQRGTSLTIQCQVDSQVTMMFWYRQQPGQSLTLIATANQGSEATYESGFVIDKFPISRPNLTFSTLTVSNMSPEDSSIYLCSVDLDRLNGYTFGSGTRLTVV.

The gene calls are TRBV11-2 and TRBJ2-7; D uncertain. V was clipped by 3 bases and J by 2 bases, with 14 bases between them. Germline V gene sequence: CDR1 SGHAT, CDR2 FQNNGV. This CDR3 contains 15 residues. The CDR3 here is CASSFWDRSTYEQYF. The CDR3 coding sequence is TGTGCCAGCAGCTTCTGGGATAGGTCTACCTACGAGCAGTACTTC.